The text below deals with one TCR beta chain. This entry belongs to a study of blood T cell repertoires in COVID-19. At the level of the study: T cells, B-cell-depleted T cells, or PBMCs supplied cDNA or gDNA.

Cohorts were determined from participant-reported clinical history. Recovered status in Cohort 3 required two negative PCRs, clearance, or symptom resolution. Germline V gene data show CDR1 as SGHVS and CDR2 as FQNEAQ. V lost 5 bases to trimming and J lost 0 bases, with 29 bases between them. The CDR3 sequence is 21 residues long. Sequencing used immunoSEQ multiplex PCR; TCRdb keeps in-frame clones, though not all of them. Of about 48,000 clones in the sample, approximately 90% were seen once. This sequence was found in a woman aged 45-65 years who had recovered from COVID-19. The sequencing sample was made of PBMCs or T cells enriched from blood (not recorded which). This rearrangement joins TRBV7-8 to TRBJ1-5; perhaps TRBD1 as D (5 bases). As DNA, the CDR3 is TGTGCCAGCAGCCCTCAGCGGGCACCCCGGGGGGGAAGTTATAGCAATCAGCCCCAGCATTTT. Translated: CASSPQRAPRGGSYSNQPQHF. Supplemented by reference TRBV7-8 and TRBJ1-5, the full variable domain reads GAGVSQSPRYKVAKRGQDVALRCDPISGHVSLFWYQQALGQGPEFLTYFQNEAQLDKSGLPSDRFFAERPEGSVSTLKIQRTQQEDSAVYLCASSPQRAPRGGSYSNQPQHFGDGTRLSIL.